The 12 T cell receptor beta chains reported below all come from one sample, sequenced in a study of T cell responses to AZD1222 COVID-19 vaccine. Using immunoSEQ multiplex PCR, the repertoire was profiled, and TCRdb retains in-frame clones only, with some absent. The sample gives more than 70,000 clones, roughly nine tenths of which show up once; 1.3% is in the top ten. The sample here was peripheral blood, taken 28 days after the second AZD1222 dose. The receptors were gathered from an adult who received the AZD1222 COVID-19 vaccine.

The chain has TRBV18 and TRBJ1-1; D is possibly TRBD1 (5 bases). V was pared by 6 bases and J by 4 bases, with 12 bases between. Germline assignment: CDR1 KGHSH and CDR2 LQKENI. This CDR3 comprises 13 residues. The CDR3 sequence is CASSDLGGTEAFF. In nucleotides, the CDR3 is TGTGCCAGCTCGGACCTCGGGGGCACTGAAGCTTTCTTT.

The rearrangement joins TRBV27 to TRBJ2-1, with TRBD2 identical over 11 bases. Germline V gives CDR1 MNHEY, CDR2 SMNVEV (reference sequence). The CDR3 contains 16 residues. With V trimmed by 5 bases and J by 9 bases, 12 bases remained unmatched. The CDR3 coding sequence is TGTGCCAGCAGTCGCTTAGCGGGAGGGCCAGGGAGTGAGCAGTTCTTC. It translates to CASSRLAGGPGSEQFF.

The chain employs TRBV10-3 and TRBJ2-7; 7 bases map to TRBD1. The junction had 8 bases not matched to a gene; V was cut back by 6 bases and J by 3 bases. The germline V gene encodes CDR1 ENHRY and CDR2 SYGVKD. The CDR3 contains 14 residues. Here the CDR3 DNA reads TGTGCCATCAGGGACCCGACAGGGAGCTACGAGCAGTACTTC. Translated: CAIRDPTGSYEQYF.

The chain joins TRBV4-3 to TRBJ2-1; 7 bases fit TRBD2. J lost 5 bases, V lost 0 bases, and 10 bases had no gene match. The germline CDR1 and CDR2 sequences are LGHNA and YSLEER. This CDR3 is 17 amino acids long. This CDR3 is CASSQDRTSSGNNEQFF. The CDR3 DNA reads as TGCGCCAGCAGCCAAGATCGGACGTCTAGCGGAAACAATGAGCAGTTCTTC.

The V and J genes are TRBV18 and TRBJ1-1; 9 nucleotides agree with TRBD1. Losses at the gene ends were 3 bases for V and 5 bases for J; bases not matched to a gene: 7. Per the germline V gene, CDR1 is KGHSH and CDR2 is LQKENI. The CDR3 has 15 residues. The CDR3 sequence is CASSPRQGVRTEAFF. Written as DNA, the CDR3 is TGTGCCAGCTCACCCAGACAGGGGGTAAGGACTGAAGCTTTCTTT.

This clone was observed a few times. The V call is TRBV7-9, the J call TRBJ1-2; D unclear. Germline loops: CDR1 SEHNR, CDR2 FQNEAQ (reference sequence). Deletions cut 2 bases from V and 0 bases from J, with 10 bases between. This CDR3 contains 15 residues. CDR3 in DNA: TGTGCCAGCAGCTTATCCGCAGGAGCTAACTATGGCTACACCTTC. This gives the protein CASSLSAGANYGYTF.

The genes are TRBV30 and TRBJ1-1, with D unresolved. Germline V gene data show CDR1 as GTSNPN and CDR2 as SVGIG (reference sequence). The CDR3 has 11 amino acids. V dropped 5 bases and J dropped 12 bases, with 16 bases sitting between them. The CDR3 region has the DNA TGTGCCTGGGGGTTCCGGACTCCCACTTTCTTT. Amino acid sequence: CAWGFRTPTFF. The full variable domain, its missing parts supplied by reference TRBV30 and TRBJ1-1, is SQTIHQWPATLVQPVGSPLSLECTVEGTSNPNLYWYRQAAGRGLQLLFYSVGIGQISSEVPQNLSASRPQDRQFILSSKKLLLSDSGFYLCAWGFRTPTFFGQGTRLTVV.

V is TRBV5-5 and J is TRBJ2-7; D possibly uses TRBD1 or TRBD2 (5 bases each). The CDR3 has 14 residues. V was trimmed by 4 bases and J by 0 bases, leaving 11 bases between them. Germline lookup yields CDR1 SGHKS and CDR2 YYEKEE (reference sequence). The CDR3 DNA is TGTGCCAGCAGCCCCCCCGGGGCCTCCTACGAGCAGTACTTC. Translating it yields CASSPPGASYEQYF.

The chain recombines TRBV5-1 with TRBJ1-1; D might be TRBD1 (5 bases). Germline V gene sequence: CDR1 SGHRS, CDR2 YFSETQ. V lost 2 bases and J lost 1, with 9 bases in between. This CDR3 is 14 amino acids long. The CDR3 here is CASSLQATNTEAFF. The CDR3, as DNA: TGCGCCAGCAGCTTACAGGCGACGAACACTGAAGCTTTCTTT.

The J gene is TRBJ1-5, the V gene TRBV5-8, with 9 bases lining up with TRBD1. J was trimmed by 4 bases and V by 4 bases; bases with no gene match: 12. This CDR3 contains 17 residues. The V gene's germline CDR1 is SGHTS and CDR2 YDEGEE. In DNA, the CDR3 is TGTGCCAGCAGCGCATGGACCGGGACAGGGACGAATCAGCCCCAGCATTTT. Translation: CASSAWTGTGTNQPQHF.

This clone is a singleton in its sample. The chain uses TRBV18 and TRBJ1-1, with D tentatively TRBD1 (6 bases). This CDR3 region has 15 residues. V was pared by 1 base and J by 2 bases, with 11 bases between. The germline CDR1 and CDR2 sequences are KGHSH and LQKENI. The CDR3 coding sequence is TGTGCCAGCTCACCACTCAGGACAGCAAACACTGAAGCTTTCTTT. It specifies CASSPLRTANTEAFF.

CDR3 DNA: TGTGCCACCAGCAGAGATCTCGGGGGTACCGTCTACGAGCAGTACTTC. This translates into CATSRDLGGTVYEQYF. The chain is built from TRBV15 and TRBJ2-7, with TRBD2 as a possible D gene (6 bases). V lost 0 bases, J lost 3 bases, and 15 bases lay in between. Germline lookup yields CDR1 LNHNV and CDR2 YYDKDF (reference sequence). The CDR3 is 16 amino acids.